What follows describes a single TCR beta chain. Trimming cost V 0 bases and J 1 base, with 12 bases left between them. Germline values: CDR1 GTSNPN, CDR2 SVGIG (reference sequence). CDR3 length: 15 residues. These data belong to a study of cytomegalovirus exposure and HLA in healthy donors. PCR involved 60 Vbeta and 13 Jbeta primers. Clones were read by immunoSEQ multiplex PCR, and TCRdb kept only the in-frame ones, dropping some. The table has about 170,000 clones, roughly 78% seen once; the top ten hold approximately 13%. The clonotype comes from a woman aged 50 to 65 in good health and CMV-seropositive. Sequencing was performed on PBMCs. The rearrangement uses TRBV30 and TRBJ1-2; D is uncertain. The CDR3 DNA reads as TGTGCCTGGAGTGTACGGCAGGCTAATAACTATGGCTACACCTTC. It yields the protein CAWSVRQANNYGYTF.